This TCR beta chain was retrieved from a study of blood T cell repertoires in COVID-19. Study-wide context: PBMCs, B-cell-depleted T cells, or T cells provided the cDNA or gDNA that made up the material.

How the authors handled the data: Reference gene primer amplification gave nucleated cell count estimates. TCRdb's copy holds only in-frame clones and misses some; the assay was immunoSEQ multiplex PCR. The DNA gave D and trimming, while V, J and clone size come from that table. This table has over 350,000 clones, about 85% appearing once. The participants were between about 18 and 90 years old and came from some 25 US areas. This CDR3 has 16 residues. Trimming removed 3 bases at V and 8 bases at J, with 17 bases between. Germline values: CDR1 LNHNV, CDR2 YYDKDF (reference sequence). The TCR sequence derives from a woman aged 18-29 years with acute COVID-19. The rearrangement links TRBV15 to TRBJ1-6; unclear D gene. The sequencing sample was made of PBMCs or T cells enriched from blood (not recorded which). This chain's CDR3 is CATSSLSGEYDSPLHF. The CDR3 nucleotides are TGTGCCACCAGCAGCCTTTCCGGGGAGTACGATTCACCCCTCCACTTT. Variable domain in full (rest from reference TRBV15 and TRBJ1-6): DAMVIQNPRYQVTQFGKPVTLSCSQTLNHNVMYWYQQKSSQAPKLLFHYYDKDFNNEADTPDNFQSRRPNTSFCFLDIRSPGLGDTAMYLCATSSLSGEYDSPLHFGNGTRLTVT.